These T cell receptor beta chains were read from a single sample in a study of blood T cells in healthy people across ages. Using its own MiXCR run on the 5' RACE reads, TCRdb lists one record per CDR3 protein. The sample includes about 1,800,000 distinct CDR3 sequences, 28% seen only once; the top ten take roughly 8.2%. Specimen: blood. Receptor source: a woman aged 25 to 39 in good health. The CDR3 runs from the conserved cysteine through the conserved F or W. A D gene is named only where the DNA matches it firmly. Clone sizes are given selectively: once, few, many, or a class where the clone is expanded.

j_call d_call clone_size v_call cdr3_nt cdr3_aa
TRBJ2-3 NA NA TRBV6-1 TGTGCCAGTACCGAATCTGGGACGGATAGCACAGATACGCAGTATTTT CASTESGTDSTDTQYF
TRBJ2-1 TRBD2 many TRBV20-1 TGCAGTGCTAAGCACCCGGGACTAGCGGTTCTGGAGCAGTTCTTC CSAKHPGLAVLEQFF
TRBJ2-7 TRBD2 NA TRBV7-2 TGTGCCAGCAGCTCGGGGTCGGGGTCTGGCGGGAGTTTGACCTACGAGCAGTACTTC CASSSGSGSGGSLTYEQYF
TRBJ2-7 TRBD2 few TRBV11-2 TGTGCCAGCAGGTACTTGGGACTAGCGGGCGTGAGCTCCTACGAGCAGTACTTC CASRYLGLAGVSSYEQYF
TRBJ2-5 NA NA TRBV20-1 TGCAGTGCTGGGGCCCCGGGAGACCAAGAGACCCAGTACTTC CSAGAPGDQETQYF
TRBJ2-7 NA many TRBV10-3 TGTGCCATCAGTGCGGACGGGTACGAGCAGTACTTC CAISADGYEQYF
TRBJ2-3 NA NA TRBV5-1 TGTGCCAGCAGTCGTAACCGAGATATGCAGTATTTT CASSRNRDMQYF
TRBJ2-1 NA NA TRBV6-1 TGTGCCAGCAGCCGGACAAGATTGTCCGTCTCCTACAATGAGCAGTTCTTC CASSRTRLSVSYNEQFF
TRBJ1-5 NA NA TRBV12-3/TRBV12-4 TGTGCCAGCAGTATACAGGGTGATAGAAATCAGCCCCAGCATTTT CASSIQGDRNQPQHF
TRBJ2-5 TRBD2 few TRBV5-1 TGCGCCAGCAGCTCAGAAGCGGGGCAAGAGACCCAGTACTTC CASSSEAGQETQYF
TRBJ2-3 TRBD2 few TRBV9 TGTGCCAGCAGCGTAGCTTCAGCGGGGGTAGCAGATACGCAGTATTTT CASSVASAGVADTQYF